This TCR beta chain was sequenced for a study of blood T cell repertoires in COVID-19 (dated by TCRdb to about 2020). Broadly, across the study: Collaborator samples came from the United States, Italy and Spain and covered acute and convalescent phases of COVID-19. The prospective study material was composed of cDNA or gDNA derived from T cells, B-cell-depleted T cells, or PBMCs. The dataset comprised deeply sampled blood TCRbeta repertoires from subjects exposed to, actively infected with, or recovered from COVID-19. A freely available public database, intended as a resource for researchers studying the immune response to SARS-CoV-2, is where the repertoires were released. The samples were drawn from the first 160 participants of the ongoing ImmuneRACE study and from under 1,500 subjects provided by 6 global collaborators. Nearly every sample came with metadata listing a de-identified subject ID, COVID-19 status, age in years and sex. Where available, HLA class I and class II types were taken from metadata supplied by the sample provider and were not determined by assay-based typing. Beyond this particular receptor, the publication reports: The amount of clinical and demographic metadata varied by source and participant and was provided uncurated.

On this clone itself: The specificity of this receptor is unknown. The input lacks base qualities; no much larger clone sits a single base away. In the same sample, other DNA sequences code for this CDR3.

TCRbeta CDR3 regions were amplified from genomic DNA using the immunoSEQ Assay, a bias-controlled multiplex PCR. In the paper's pipeline: Nucleated cell counts per sample were estimated from amplification of reference gene primers within the assay. Sequence reads were collapsed and filtered to measure the absolute abundance of every unique TCRbeta CDR3 rearrangement. For each sample, productive Simpson clonality was calculated as the square root of Simpson's diversity index across productive rearrangements. TCRdb re-hosts the immuneACCESS table, in-frame sequences only. Its copies lack some clones; in the studies checked, an unresolved V gene accounts for under half of them, and the cause for the rest is not known. V and J calls and clone size are those listed in that table; D and trimming were worked out from the DNA. Within this sample are around 300,000 clones, with about 89% of them counted one time only. The ten largest clones capture approximately 2.2% of the sample.

V is clipped by 3 bases and J by 5 bases, and the sequence between their germline boundaries is 10 bases long. The CDR3 holds 13 amino acids from the cysteine to the phenylalanine. The only DNA kept is the CDR3, 39 bases in frame from the first base. Collaborating institutions collected whole blood in K2EDTA tubes following their own protocols. For TCRbeta analysis, collaborators shipped samples in one of three forms: frozen whole blood, isolated PBMCs, or DNA extracted from either of those sample types. This clonotype was sampled from a man aged 45-65 years with acute or convalescent COVID-19. The specimen was peripheral blood. The chain is encoded by TRBV12-3 or TRBV12-4 joined to TRBJ1-1, and perhaps TRBD1 as D gene, on 5 matching bases. The CDR3 amino acid sequence is: CASSLGQGTEAFF. The DNA is as follows: TGTGCCAGCAGTTTGGGCCAGGGAACTGAAGCTTTCTTT.